This TCR beta chain was captured by sequencing in a study of shared clonotypes between healthy human individuals. The CDR3 consists of 12 residues. Trimming cost V 10 bases and J 3 bases, with 13 bases left between them. In germline, CDR1 is ENHRY, CDR2 SYGVKD. Repertoires were generated with immunoSEQ multiplex PCR, while TCRdb's copy carries only in-frame clones and drops some. The data contain approximately 720,000 clones, approximately 79% of them singletons. The clonotype comes from a woman in her thirties in good health. The sample was memory CD4+ T cells sorted from blood. As to subset: CD45RA-negative fraction. This chain connects TRBV10-3 to TRBJ2-7; possibly TRBD1 or TRBD2 for D (5 bases each). Here the CDR3 DNA reads TGTGCCACCGGGACCGAGGGCTACGAGCAGTACTTC. It yields the protein CATGTEGYEQYF.